Listed below are T cell receptor beta chains from one sample, sequenced in a study of T cells in Graves' hyperthyroidism and ophthalmopathy. One entry per CDR3 protein, called by TCRdb with MiXCR from the multiplex PCR reads. The table includes 130,000 to 150,000 distinct CDR3 sequences, around 20% detected once. Specimen: blood. The receptors stem from a woman between 50 and 59 years old with Graves' hyperthyroidism that later progressed to Graves' ophthalmopathy. Each CDR3 is given with its conserved first and last residue.

j_gene,v_gene,CDR3aa
TRBJ2-3,TRBV20-1,CSATPASGRATDTQYF
TRBJ1-1,TRBV7-9,CASSPNPSRGKFNTEAFF
TRBJ2-2,TRBV7-9,CASRGNGGRTGELFF
TRBJ1-1,TRBV12-3/TRBV12-4,CASSFSPRTGAKAFF
TRBJ1-1,TRBV29-1,CSGRPGQGSTAFF
TRBJ1-1,TRBV5-4,CARGTGGNTEAFF
TRBJ2-5,TRBV11-2,CASSWGQKETQYF
TRBJ2-7,TRBV6-6,CASSYSSGTSSYEQYF
TRBJ2-2,TRBV7-2,CASSIRQGSFGELFF
TRBJ2-6,TRBV7-9,CASSPHSSGANVLTF
TRBJ2-6,TRBV30,CAWSLGRRAGANVLTF
TRBJ2-7,TRBV30,CAGGDDYEQYF
TRBJ2-1,TRBV11-3,CASSLVEEEQFF